The next 18 T cell receptor beta chains were all read from a single sample in a study of naive and memory T cell subsets. An equimolar mix of two oligonucleotides served as the beta constant-region primer for TRBC1 and TRBC2. TCRdb re-derived calls from the UMI-ligation and nested PCR reads in MiXCR, one entry per CDR3 protein. Here the sample spans about 85,000 distinct CDR3 sequences, about an eighth being singletons. Source material: central memory CD4+ T cells from blood. The receptors come from a human donor in good health.

This clonotype was picked up a small number of times. The chain employs TRBV9 and TRBJ2-5, with unresolved D. V dropped 3 bases and J dropped 3 bases, with 12 bases sitting between them. From germline, CDR1 is SGDLS and CDR2 YYNGEE. CDR3 length: 14 amino acids. The CDR3 nucleotides are TGTGCCAGCAGCGAGCCGGGCCTTGAAGAGACCCAGTACTTC. Amino acids: CASSEPGLEETQYF.

The chain combines TRBV19 with TRBJ2-2; 8 bases align to TRBD1. The V and J ends lost 10 bases and 2 bases, in that order; junction bases with no gene match: 15. Germline CDR1 LNHDA, CDR2 SQIVND (reference sequence). The CDR3 extends over 17 amino acids. This CDR3 is CATGDRTIYLNTGELFF. Written as DNA, the CDR3 is TGTGCCACCGGGGACAGGACCATCTACCTAAACACCGGGGAGCTGTTTTTT. The full variable domain, in which reference TRBV19 and TRBJ2-2 provide the parts outside the CDR3, is DGGITQSPKYLFRKEGQNVTLSCEQNLNHDAMYWYRQDPGQGLRLIYYSQIVNDFQKGDIAEGYSVSREKKESFPLTVTSAQKNPTAFYLCATGDRTIYLNTGELFFGEGSRLTVL.

The V gene is TRBV3-1, the J gene TRBJ1-4, with D perhaps matching TRBD1 (5 bases). This CDR3 is 17 amino acids long. Germline V gene lookup returns CDR1 LGHDT and CDR2 YNNKEL (reference sequence). V gave up 0 bases and J gave up 4 bases, with 15 bases separating them. The CDR3 here is CASSQDPGQGYNEKLFF. DNA for the CDR3: TGTGCCAGCAGCCAAGATCCTGGACAAGGATATAATGAAAAACTGTTTTTT.

This clonotype appeared a few times. The J gene is TRBJ2-7, the V gene TRBV18; 14 positions match TRBD2. The J segment lost 2 bases and the V segment lost 3 bases, leaving 3 bases of the junction unmatched. Per the germline V gene, CDR1 is KGHSH and CDR2 is LQKENI. The length of the CDR3 is 16 residues. The CDR3 DNA sequence: TGTGCCAGCTCACCGGGACTAGCGGGAGTGCCCTACGAGCAGTACTTC. As protein: CASSPGLAGVPYEQYF.

The J gene is TRBJ2-1, the V gene TRBV7-2, with TRBD2 as a possible D gene (6 bases). V was cut by 8 bases and J by 7 bases, with 15 bases left in between. This CDR3 region has 13 residues. Germline CDR1 and CDR2: SGHTA and FQGNSA. CDR3 in amino acids: CASRKGGANEQFF. CDR3 nucleotide sequence: TGTGCCAGCCGTAAGGGAGGTGCAAATGAGCAGTTCTTC.

The J gene is TRBJ2-1, the V gene TRBV7-9; possible D gene TRBD2, 6 bases. Germline V gene sequence: CDR1 SEHNR, CDR2 FQNEAQ (reference sequence). Trimming pared 3 bases from V and 2 bases from J, leaving 11 bases between. This CDR3 contains 15 residues. CDR3: CASSFTGAAYNEQFF. The CDR3 DNA is TGTGCCAGCAGCTTCACGGGAGCCGCCTACAATGAGCAGTTCTTC.

The chain uses TRBV29-1 and TRBJ1-2; TRBD1 agrees at 7 bases. The V segment lost 5 bases and the J segment 4 bases; nucleotides outside the gene matches: 10. This CDR3 has 14 amino acids. Germline lookup yields CDR1 SQVTM and CDR2 ANQGSEA. CDR3 loop: CSVIRDRGSYGYTF. CDR3 in DNA: TGCAGCGTTATAAGGGACAGAGGTTCCTATGGCTACACCTTC.

The rearrangement links TRBV7-2 to TRBJ1-1, with a tentative D call TRBD1 (5 bases). With 3 bases removed from V and 0 bases from J, the gap between germline ends came to 17 bases. This CDR3 contains 17 residues. Per the germline V gene, CDR1 is SGHTA and CDR2 is FQGNSA. The CDR3 is CASSFYLQGALNTEAFF. In nucleotides, the CDR3 is TGTGCCAGCAGCTTTTATCTCCAGGGTGCCCTGAACACTGAAGCTTTCTTT.

The chain couples TRBV20-1 to TRBJ2-1, with a possible D match to TRBD2 (5 bases). V lost 3 bases and J lost 10, with 16 bases in between. The CDR3 contains 13 residues. The germline V gene has CDR1 DFQATT and CDR2 SNEGSKA (reference sequence). CDR3 residues: CSASSASRAEQFF. The CDR3 DNA reads TGCAGTGCTAGCTCGGCTAGCCGGGCGGAGCAGTTCTTC.

In this sample, this clonotype turned up a few times. The chain combines TRBV15 with TRBJ2-2, with D hard to call. V was shortened by 1 base and J by 4 bases, with 7 bases between the two germline ends. Germline-derived CDR1 and CDR2 are LNHNV and YYDKDF (reference sequence). The length of the CDR3 is 14 residues. The CDR3 spells CATSRGLTTGELFF. CDR3 nucleotides: TGTGCCACCAGCAGAGGACTCACCACCGGGGAGCTGTTTTTT.

The sample holds many counts of this clonotype. The V gene is TRBV29-1, the J gene TRBJ2-1; 14 bases line up with TRBD2. Germline loops: CDR1 SQVTM, CDR2 ANQGSEA. The CDR3 spans 15 residues. The junction had 11 bases not matched to a gene; V was cut back by 7 bases and J by 9 bases. The CDR3 DNA reads as TGCAGCGGCGAGGTGACTAGCGGGGGGGCCGGTGAGCAGTTCTTC. Protein: CSGEVTSGGAGEQFF.

This clonotype was seen at least ten times. The chain is built from TRBV29-1 and TRBJ2-6; D uncertain. The V gene lost 1 base and the J gene lost 1 base, with 5 bases spanning the gap. The CDR3 is 14 residues long. Germline loops: CDR1 SQVTM, CDR2 ANQGSEA. This CDR3 is CSVEGSSGANVLTF. In nucleotides, the CDR3 is TGCAGCGTTGAAGGGTCGTCTGGGGCCAACGTCCTGACTTTC.

At least ten counts were recorded for this clonotype. The genes are TRBV14 and TRBJ2-1, with TRBD1 matching 8 bases. This CDR3 region has 17 residues. Trimming cost V 3 bases and J 3 bases; bases outside gene matches: 10. The germline gives CDR1 SGHDN, CDR2 FVKESK. The CDR3 DNA sequence: TGTGCCAGCAGCCAGATTAACTACAGGGGGTACTACAATGAGCAGTTCTTC. Protein product: CASSQINYRGYYNEQFF. Full variable domain (rest looked up from reference TRBV14 and TRBJ2-1): EAGVTQFPSHSVIEKGQTVTLRCDPISGHDNLYWYRRVMGKEIKFLLHFVKESKQDESGMPNNRFLAERTGGTYSTLKVQPAELEDSGVYFCASSQINYRGYYNEQFFGPGTRLTVL.

V gene TRBV5-1 combines with J gene TRBJ2-1; TRBD2 is a possible D gene (6 bases). There are 16 residues in the CDR3. The V and J ends lost 4 bases and 0 bases respectively, with 14 bases between them. Germline V gene data show CDR1 as SGHRS and CDR2 as YFSETQ. CDR3 amino acids: CASSRGDPASYNEQFF. In DNA, the CDR3 is TGCGCCAGCAGCCGCGGGGATCCGGCCTCCTACAATGAGCAGTTCTTC.

This clonotype came up many times. The CDR3 bases are TGTGCCAGCGGTTCCTCTAGTCGCGGCGAGCAGTACTTC. It codes for CASGSSSRGEQYF. The rearrangement joins TRBV6-2 or TRBV6-3 to TRBJ2-7, with D uncertain. Germline values: CDR1 MNHEY, CDR2 SVGEGT. V lost 8 bases and J 6 bases, leaving 17 bases between the germline ends. This CDR3 comprises 13 residues.

This clonotype appeared many times. The chain is built from TRBV10-3 and TRBJ2-2; 7 positions match TRBD1. Germline V CDR1 and CDR2: ENHRY, SYGVKD. The ends lost 7 bases at V and 4 bases at J; junction bases unmatched: 6. This CDR3 has 14 amino acids. This chain's CDR3 is CAINPGQLTGELFF. In DNA, the CDR3 is TGTGCCATCAACCCGGGACAGCTCACCGGGGAGCTGTTTTTT.

This clonotype has a handful of counts. The CDR3 loop reads CASSLGLAEYYEQYF. The CDR3 DNA is TGTGCCAGCAGCTTAGGACTAGCGGAATACTACGAGCAGTACTTC. The rearrangement joins TRBV14 to TRBJ2-7, with 10 bases fitting TRBD2. The ends lost 5 bases at V and 3 bases at J; junction bases unmatched: 7. The CDR3 length is 15 residues. Per germline, CDR1 SGHDN and CDR2 FVKESK. Full variable domain (rest looked up from reference TRBV14 and TRBJ2-7): EAGVTQFPSHSVIEKGQTVTLRCDPISGHDNLYWYRRVMGKEIKFLLHFVKESKQDESGMPNNRFLAERTGGTYSTLKVQPAELEDSGVYFCASSLGLAEYYEQYFGPGTRLTVT.

This clonotype came up a few times. The genes are TRBV6-2 or TRBV6-3 and TRBJ2-7, with 8 bases aligning to TRBD1. V was pared by 2 bases and J by 0 bases, with 9 bases of the junction left unmatched. This CDR3 contains 17 residues. Germline assignment: CDR1 MNHEY and CDR2 SVGEGT. CDR3 sequence: CASSYQLHRGSSYEQYF. CDR3 sequence (DNA): TGTGCCAGCAGTTACCAACTCCACAGGGGGAGCTCCTACGAGCAGTACTTC.